This T cell receptor beta chain was captured by sequencing in a study of cytomegalovirus exposure and HLA in healthy donors. Study at large: Early on, a data release was issued that held tens of millions of unique TCRs from HLA-typed donors. Study outcomes and limitations: With DRB1 most and HLA-C fewest, TCR association rates differed between HLA loci in a later analysis. About 87% or about 30% of the time was how often most TCR beta V segments were productive, according to an earlier analysis.

The PCR made use of 60 Vbeta and 13 Jbeta primers. Assay used: immunoSEQ multiplex PCR; TCRdb lists only in-frame clones, some missing. The sample has about 140,000 clones, roughly 80% seen once. Regarding this clone: Its target is unknown.

The CDR3 spans 12 residues. Trimming pared 3 bases from V and 5 bases from J, leaving 7 bases between. Per germline, CDR1 SNHLY and CDR2 FYNNEI. The chain couples TRBV2 to TRBJ1-1, with D hard to call. The sequencing input was PBMCs. The source of this sequence is a woman in her thirties or forties in good health and CMV-seronegative. The CDR3 DNA is TGTGCCAGCAGTGAGGTTCGGACTGAAGCTTTCTTT. Its protein is CASSEVRTEAFF.